A selection of T cell receptor beta chains follows, all from one sample in a study of control samples from healthy donors and cancer patients. Assay used: immunoSEQ multiplex PCR; TCRdb lists only in-frame clones, some missing. The sample contains 140,000 to 150,000 clones, about 89% of which appear only once. What was sequenced was blood. The receptors come from a man aged 25-40 years in good health. Both conserved end residues are part of each CDR3. Fields, in order: D gene, clone size, V gene, J gene, CDR3 DNA, CDR3 protein. D genes are given only for firm matches. Clone size is not always given. Where it is, it says once, few, many or a class for expanded clones.

-	-	TRBV9	TRBJ2-7	TGTGCCAGCAGCGTAGGACTATCCTACGAGCAGTACTTC	CASSVGLSYEQYF
-	-	TRBV19	TRBJ2-1	TGTGCCAGTAGCAAGACCTATCGGACAGGCTGGCTAGCGGCTCACAATGAGCAGTTCTTC	CASSKTYRTGWLAAHNEQFF
-	-	TRBV18	TRBJ1-6	TGTGCCAGCTCACCACAGGGGGCCTATAATTCACCCCTCCACTTT	CASSPQGAYNSPLHF
-	once	TRBV18	TRBJ2-2	TGTGCCAGCTCACCATCCCCGTGGACCGGGGAGCTGTTTTTT	CASSPSPWTGELFF
TRBD2	-	TRBV4-1	TRBJ2-7	TGCGCCAGCAAGCAAGGCCCCCAGGGACTAGCCTACGAGCAGTACTTC	CASKQGPQGLAYEQYF
TRBD1	-	TRBV12-3/TRBV12-4	TRBJ2-7	TGTGCCAGTTTGAGGGACAGGGGTTACGAGCAGTACTTC	CASLRDRGYEQYF
TRBD1	-	TRBV7-2	TRBJ1-2	TGTGCCAGCAGCACAGGGACAGGCTATGGCTACACCTTC	CASSTGTGYGYTF
TRBD1	-	TRBV5-1	TRBJ1-2	TGCGCCAGCGCCTGGACAGGAGGCGACTACACCTTC	CASAWTGGDYTF
-	-	TRBV5-1	TRBJ1-4	TGCGCCAGCAATCTGGGAGGAGGGGAAAAACTGTTTTTT	CASNLGGGEKLFF
TRBD1	-	TRBV12-3/TRBV12-4	TRBJ2-1	TGTGCCAGCACGGGGACAGTCTACAATGAGCAGTTCTTC	CASTGTVYNEQFF